These 10 T cell receptor beta chains were sequenced from one sample in a study of T cells in Graves' hyperthyroidism and ophthalmopathy. Amplification targeted TCR beta CDR3 regions from RNA transcripts. When the TCR CDR3 underwent first-round RT-PCR, the HTBI primer set was used. TCRdb passed the multiplex PCR reads through MiXCR, listing each CDR3 protein once. The sample shows hundreds of thousands of distinct CDR3 sequences, roughly 20% of them seen only once. Material for sequencing was blood. The receptors were sampled from a woman between 45 and 65 years old with Graves' hyperthyroidism that later progressed to Graves' ophthalmopathy.

This clonotype was detected ten times or more. The gene calls are TRBV3-1 and TRBJ1-1; D call uncertain. Germline lookup yields CDR1 LGHDT and CDR2 YNNKEL (reference sequence). V lost 0 bases and J lost 4, with 12 bases in between. The CDR3 is 15 residues long. As DNA, the CDR3 is TGTGCCAGCAGCCAAGAGAGTGGAGGACTCACTGAAGCTTTCTTT. Its protein product is CASSQESGGLTEAFF.

This clonotype was seen only a few times. The chain recombines TRBV9 with TRBJ2-7; D is undetermined. Germline-derived CDR1 and CDR2 are SGDLS and YYNGEE. Deletions cut 0 bases from V and 3 bases from J, with 4 bases between. This CDR3 comprises 12 residues. This chain's CDR3 is CASSVDNYEQYF. CDR3 in DNA: TGTGCCAGCAGCGTAGACAACTACGAGCAGTACTTC.

This clonotype showed up many times. This CDR3 is CASSISSGTGTYEQYF. The DNA of the CDR3 is TGTGCCAGCAGTATCTCCTCCGGGACAGGGACCTACGAGCAGTACTTC. The chain links TRBV6-1 to TRBJ2-7; 9 bases match TRBD1. The J segment lost 2 bases and the V segment lost 5 bases, leaving 10 bases of the junction unmatched. The CDR3 contains 16 residues. Germline CDR1 reads MNHNS; CDR2 reads SASEGT.

This clonotype appeared a few times. This chain connects TRBV3-1 to TRBJ1-6, with no clear D. The germline V and J ends were trimmed by 8 bases and 1 base, with 9 bases remaining between them. CDR3 length: 14 residues. Looked up from germline, CDR1 is LGHDT and CDR2 is YNNKEL (reference sequence). DNA of the CDR3: TGTGCCAGCGCCGACGGTTCCTATAATTCACCCCTCCACTTT. Protein: CASADGSYNSPLHF.

Ten or more counts support this clonotype. In DNA, the CDR3 is TGTGCCAGCAGCTTAGTTTCTGCTAGCGGGGGACCCAAGCAGTTCTTC. Its translation: CASSLVSASGGPKQFF. The chain links TRBV7-9 to TRBJ2-1, with 10 bases matching TRBD2. The CDR3 is made up of 16 amino acids. Germline V gives CDR1 SEHNR, CDR2 FQNEAQ (reference sequence). The trim removed 1 base at V and 11 bases at J, leaving 11 bases unmatched.

This clonotype has a count of ten or more. The V call is TRBV11-2, the J call TRBJ2-2; 7 positions match TRBD2. Germline V CDR1 and CDR2: SGHAT, FQNNGV. CDR3 length equals 15 residues. V was pared by 2 bases and J by 0 bases, with 0 bases of the junction left unmatched. The CDR3 DNA reads TGTGCCAGCAGCTTACTAGCGGCGAACACCGGGGAGCTGTTTTTT. Its translation: CASSLLAANTGELFF.

The sample holds a few counts of this clonotype. V usage is TRBV5-1 and J usage is TRBJ2-1; D possibly corresponds to TRBD1 (7 bases). This CDR3 spans 15 amino acids. From germline, CDR1 is SGHRS and CDR2 YFSETQ. Trimming took off 4 bases at V and 5 bases at J, with 16 bases between the two ends. CDR3 protein: CASSPYRGGNNEQFF. The CDR3 nucleotides are TGCGCCAGCAGCCCATACAGGGGAGGAAACAATGAGCAGTTCTTC.

This clonotype was detected many times. The J gene is TRBJ2-7, the V gene TRBV7-9; D possibly uses TRBD1 or TRBD2 (5 bases each). CDR1 and CDR2 (germline): SEHNR, FQNEAQ (reference sequence). Trimming removed 3 bases from V and 1 base from J, with 10 bases in between. This CDR3 spans 14 amino acids. CDR3 region: CASSFGTNSYEQYF. CDR3 nucleotides: TGTGCCAGCAGCTTCGGGACGAATTCCTACGAGCAGTACTTC.

V gene TRBV5-8 combines with J gene TRBJ2-7, with D possibly matching TRBD2 (5 bases). CDR1 is SGHTS and CDR2 is YDEGEE in the germline V gene. This CDR3 region has 13 residues. Trimming took off 0 bases at V and 8 bases at J, with 12 bases between the two ends. The CDR3 region has the DNA TGTGCCAGCAGCTTGGGGGAGAGTTTCCAGCAGTACTTC. This encodes CASSLGESFQQYF.

This clonotype was seen only once. V usage is TRBV6-1 and J usage is TRBJ1-1; a weak D match, TRBD1 (5 bases). Trimming cost V 6 bases and J 1 base, with 15 bases left between them. Germline lookup yields CDR1 MNHNS and CDR2 SASEGT. This CDR3 has 15 amino acids. The CDR3 loop reads CASRSPQAGNTEAFF. The CDR3 bases are TGTGCCAGCAGAAGCCCACAGGCCGGGAACACTGAAGCTTTCTTT.